This TCR beta chain was found in a study of T cell changes during pregnancy in multiple sclerosis. Assay: immunoSEQ multiplex PCR; the TCRdb copy retains only in-frame clones and omits some. The profile shows approximately 58,000 clones, around 93% of them singletons. The germline V gene has CDR1 MNHNS and CDR2 SASEGT. Deletions cut 5 bases from V and 1 base from J, with 8 bases between. The CDR3 extends over 13 amino acids. This receptor was taken from a female donor in good health, enrolled as a control in a pregnancy study. Sequencing was performed on CD4+ T cells from peripheral blood mononuclear cells, taken after pregnancy. The chain links TRBV6-1 to TRBJ2-5, with D maybe TRBD1 (5 bases). The CDR3 region has the DNA TGTGCCAGCAGTCGACAGACCCAAGAGACCCAGTACTTC. Translation: CASSRQTQETQYF.